The sequence of this T cell receptor beta chain was determined in a study of CD8 T cells in Susac syndrome. Reverse transcription used about 0.45 to 1 ug RNA and random hexamers. MiXCR, applied by TCRdb to the immunoSEQ multiplex PCR reads, yields one record per CDR3 protein. Here the sample spans 150,000 to 200,000 distinct CDR3 sequences, about 93% being singletons. Trimming shortened V by 6 bases and J by 2 bases, and 13 bases separated the two germline ends. CDR1 SQVTM and CDR2 ANQGSEA come from the germline V gene. The CDR3 covers 13 residues. The clonotype originates from a human donor in good health. The chain joins TRBV29-1 to TRBJ2-5; either TRBD1 or TRBD2 may supply D (5 bases each). Sequencing was done on a sample of CD4+ T cells from PBMCs. In nucleotides, the CDR3 is TGCAGCGTCTGTCGAGGGGTACAAGAGACCCAGTACTTC. The encoded protein is CSVCRGVQETQYF.